A single sample gave rise to the 18 T cell receptor beta chains below, sequenced in a study of CD8 T cells in ankylosing spondylitis. Antigens for these TCRs are unknown. Overall study results and limits: One TCR beta motif, made up of roughly eight highly homologous variants, appeared characteristic of ankylosing spondylitis blood.

TCRdb ran MiXCR on the 5' RACE reads and lists one entry per CDR3 protein. The table shows about 200,000 distinct CDR3 sequences, with roughly 6.6% occurring only once. What was sequenced was blood, either unsorted or a sorted T cell fraction (not recorded which). The source of these receptors is a male donor with ankylosing spondylitis.

This clonotype was picked up many times. The chain combines TRBV4-3 with TRBJ2-4, with 8 bases fitting TRBD2. CDR3 length: 14 amino acids. Germline assignment: CDR1 LGHNA and CDR2 YSLEER. The V gene end was trimmed by 4 bases and the J gene end by 7 bases; junction bases not matched to a gene: 6. The CDR3 here is CASSRRGGGNIQYF. The CDR3 bases are TGCGCCAGCAGCCGCCGGGGGGGAGGGAACATTCAGTACTTC.

This clonotype was recorded many times. The V call is TRBV6-1, the J call TRBJ1-5; possible D gene TRBD1, 5 bases. CDR1 and CDR2 from the germline V gene are MNHNS and SASEGT. The CDR3 totals 15 residues. V was trimmed by 6 bases and J by 2 bases, leaving 14 bases between them. The CDR3 protein is CASSLLGQGNQPQHF. The CDR3 DNA sequence: TGTGCCAGCAGCCTCCTGGGGCAGGGCAATCAGCCCCAGCATTTT.

The V gene is TRBV27, the J gene TRBJ1-2; 8 nucleotides agree with TRBD1. This CDR3 region has 16 residues. Trimming at V came to 3 bases and at J to 7 bases, leaving 13 bases not matched to a gene. Germline V CDR1 and CDR2: MNHEY, SMNVEV (reference sequence). The CDR3 is CASSLGPGQGARGYTF. CDR3 in DNA: TGTGCCAGCAGTTTGGGTCCAGGGCAGGGGGCTCGTGGCTACACCTTC.

This clonotype was detected many times. The chain recombines TRBV6-1 with TRBJ2-6; no clear D gene. Germline V CDR1 and CDR2: MNHNS, SASEGT. Trimming stripped 7 bases from V and 0 bases from J, with 7 bases between. This CDR3 has 14 amino acids. CDR3 sequence (DNA): TGTGCCAGCACCGAGAACTCTGGGGCCAACGTCCTGACTTTC. This sequence encodes CASTENSGANVLTF.

This clonotype was counted between two and nine times. The chain links TRBV27 to TRBJ2-3, with a weak D call TRBD2 (7 bases). This CDR3 is 15 amino acids long. The germline V gene encodes CDR1 MNHEY and CDR2 SMNVEV (reference sequence). V lost 4 bases and J lost 2, with 13 bases in between. DNA of the CDR3: TGTGCCAGCAGTTATGGCGGGGGCTTCACAGATACGCAGTATTTT. Amino acid sequence: CASSYGGGFTDTQYF.

This clonotype has ten or more counts. V and J are TRBV27 and TRBJ2-7; no clear D. The CDR3 has 15 amino acids. With 5 bases removed from V and 5 bases from J, the gap between germline ends came to 19 bases. Per the germline V gene, CDR1 is MNHEY and CDR2 is SMNVEV (reference sequence). This CDR3 is CASSLGSGFVHEQYF. The CDR3, as DNA: TGTGCCAGCAGTCTGGGGTCAGGCTTTGTCCACGAGCAGTACTTC.

V usage is TRBV29-1 and J usage is TRBJ2-3; 14 nucleotides align to TRBD2. This CDR3 has 17 amino acids. V dropped 6 bases and J dropped 6; count of bases not matched to a gene: 14. Germline V gene lookup returns CDR1 SQVTM and CDR2 ANQGSEA. The CDR3: CSVAGTSGSRGRDTQYF. CDR3 DNA sequence: TGCAGCGTCGCCGGGACTAGCGGGAGTAGGGGTAGGGATACGCAGTATTTT.

In its sample, this clonotype was seen many times. The chain couples TRBV12-3 or TRBV12-4 to TRBJ2-2; D remains unclear. The CDR3 extends over 13 amino acids. Trimming took off 3 bases at V and 7 bases at J, with 9 bases between the two ends. CDR3 amino acids: CASSFRRHGELFF. CDR3 DNA: TGTGCCAGCAGTTTCCGACGTCACGGGGAGCTGTTTTTT.

The CDR3 loop reads CASSSIPALAGDTGELFF. The CDR3 DNA reads as TGTGCCAGCAGTTCGATCCCGGCGCTAGCGGGAGACACCGGGGAGCTGTTTTTT. The chain has TRBV28 and TRBJ2-2; 10 nucleotides line up with TRBD2. The J segment lost 3 bases and the V segment lost 4 bases, leaving 11 bases of the junction unmatched. The CDR3 contains 18 residues. CDR1 MDHEN and CDR2 SYDVKM come from the germline V gene.

This clonotype was seen ten or more times. CDR3 nucleotide sequence: TGTGCCAGCAGTTTCGCCGGCCAAGCCTACGAGCAGTACTTC. Translation gives CASSFAGQAYEQYF. This chain uses TRBV12-3 or TRBV12-4 with TRBJ2-7, with D unclear. Deletions cut 3 bases from V and 2 bases from J, with 11 bases between. This CDR3 has 14 residues.

This rearrangement joins TRBV7-9 to TRBJ2-1; D is undetermined. Germline CDR1 reads SEHNR; CDR2 reads FQNEAQ (reference sequence). The CDR3 spans 12 residues. Trimming took off 5 bases at V and 2 bases at J, with 4 bases between the two ends. The CDR3 coding sequence is TGTGCCAGCAGCCGGGCCTACAATGAGCAGTTCTTC. Translating gives CASSRAYNEQFF.

The J gene is TRBJ1-2, the V gene TRBV4-3; weak D call: TRBD1 (6 bases). The CDR3 consists of 15 residues. Germline loops: CDR1 LGHNA, CDR2 YSLEER. V was trimmed by 2 bases and J by 4 bases, leaving 14 bases between them. Written as DNA, the CDR3 is TGCGCCAGCAGCCAATTCGGGGGGGCTGGCTATGGCTACACCTTC. Translating it yields CASSQFGGAGYGYTF.

This clonotype has a handful of counts. The rearrangement uses TRBV5-6 and TRBJ1-1; D remains ambiguous. Germline-derived CDR1 and CDR2 are SGHDT and YYEEEE. V gave up 6 bases and J gave up 0 bases, with 9 bases separating them. This CDR3 comprises 13 residues. The CDR3 protein is CASTKDLNTEAFF. CDR3 DNA: TGTGCCAGCACCAAGGACCTGAACACTGAAGCTTTCTTT.

Points on this clonotype: This may be a read error, as it is one base from a much larger clone. The CDR3 region is CASSLGFSSTLNNEQFF. The CDR3 coding sequence is TGCGCCAGCAGCTTGGGGTTCTCTAGCACCCTCAACAATGAGCAGTTCTTC. The rearrangement links TRBV5-1 to TRBJ2-1; possibly TRBD2 for D (5 bases). Germline lookup yields CDR1 SGHRS and CDR2 YFSETQ. CDR3 length: 17 residues. V shed 0 bases and J shed 5 bases, with 18 bases lying between them.

This clonotype was seen repeatedly, ten times or more. The chain has TRBV2 and TRBJ2-2; D unclear. Trimming removed 4 bases at V and 0 bases at J, with 9 bases between. This CDR3 spans 15 amino acids. Germline CDR1 SNHLY, CDR2 FYNNEI. This CDR3 reads CASSGYSPNTGELFF. CDR3 sequence (DNA): TGTGCCAGCAGTGGATACAGTCCGAACACCGGGGAGCTGTTTTTT.

This clonotype was found once. The germline gene is not matched at one end of the junction; a read error may be the cause. The V gene is TRBV7-6, the J gene TRBJ2-2, with 8 bases identical to TRBD2. The length of the CDR3 is 18 residues. Per germline, CDR1 SGHVS and CDR2 FNYEAQ. Here the CDR3 reads CASSLFGLSGTNTEELFF. CDR3 nucleotide sequence: TGTGCCAGCAGCTTATTCGGTCTTAGCGGGACTAACACCGAGGAGCTGTTTTTT.

This clonotype was counted many times. V usage is TRBV6-5 and J usage is TRBJ1-2, with 8 bases lining up with TRBD1. Germline trimming cut 0 bases from V and 8 bases from J; bases unmatched to any gene: 8. The CDR3 has 15 amino acids. Germline lookup yields CDR1 MNHEY and CDR2 SVGAGI. CDR3 nucleotide sequence: TGTGCCAGCAGTTACTCGACAGGGGCTTGGTACGGCTACACCTTC. Its protein is CASSYSTGAWYGYTF.

In its sample, this clonotype was seen many times. This rearrangement joins TRBV6-5 to TRBJ2-3, with no clear D. Germline lookup yields CDR1 MNHEY and CDR2 SVGAGI. V lost 2 bases and J lost 6, with 15 bases in between. This CDR3 has 15 amino acids. CDR3 residues: CASSYGPIDTDTQYF. CDR3 nucleotides: TGTGCCAGCAGTTACGGCCCAATCGACACGGATACGCAGTATTTT.